This T cell receptor gamma chain is drawn from a study of gamma-delta T cells after stem cell transplantation. Points on this clone: The likely explanation is a read error, given a far larger clone one base away.

Germline V CDR1 and CDR2: VENAVY, YDSYNSRV. The CDR3 length is 13 residues. V trimming: 5 bases; J trimming: 6 bases; junction bases outside the gene matches: 6. TCRdb used CATT to re-call clones from the RT-PCR reads. The sample yields about 1,100 gamma-chain clones, roughly 28% seen once. This TCR was recovered from a human donor. It is not recorded whose cells these are; they may come from a transplant donor. Sample: gamma-delta T cells. The chain joins TRGV8 to TRGJP1. TCRdb does not report a J gene; here it was assigned by matching the DNA to germline references. The CDR3 is CATWGFAGWFKIF. CDR3 DNA sequence: TGTGCCACCTGGGGCTTCGCTGGTTGGTTCAAGATATTT.